Below, one TCR beta chain is given with its context. A junction boundary mismatches the germline segment, possibly from a read error. This sample is part of a study of CD4 and CD8 cells across lung adenocarcinoma regions. This CDR3 region has 14 residues. Germline V gene data show CDR1 as MNHNS and CDR2 as SASEGT. The patients had localized lung adenocarcinoma, a non-small cell subtype. TCRdb itself ran the PCR reads through MiXCR, one entry per CDR3 protein. This table holds around 20,000 distinct CDR3 sequences, around 46% found once. The chain links TRBV6-1 to TRBJ2-4; 7 bases are a match to TRBD2. The origin of this receptor is a male donor with lung adenocarcinoma. The CD4 and CD8 labels of this study may be unreliable. Sequenced input: CD4+ T cells from the margin of a lung tumor. DNA for the CDR3: TGTGGCAGCTGGGGGGTGAGCGGGAAAGATATTCAGTACTTC. It yields the protein CGSWGVSGKDIQYF.